The 6 T cell receptor beta chains below all came from one sample that was sequenced in a study of T cell responses to AZD1222 COVID-19 vaccine. Clones were read by immunoSEQ multiplex PCR, and TCRdb kept only the in-frame ones, dropping some. This sample has approximately 100,000 clones, with roughly 90% found just once. Here the sequenced sample was peripheral blood, taken on day 0 of AZD1222 vaccination. These receptor sequences come from an adult in good health.

The genes are TRBV2 and TRBJ2-7; D is possibly TRBD2 (5 bases). Germline assignment: CDR1 SNHLY and CDR2 FYNNEI. V was shortened by 5 bases and J by 3 bases, with 17 bases between the two germline ends. CDR3 length: 15 residues. CDR3 nucleotides: TGTGCCAGCAGTACTAGGTTAAGGGATCTCTACGAGCAGTACTTC. Translation gives CASSTRLRDLYEQYF.

The chain is built from TRBV2 and TRBJ1-3; TRBD1 matches 7 bases. This CDR3 has 15 residues. Germline CDR1 is SNHLY and CDR2 is FYNNEI. After removal of 6 bases from V and 0 bases from J, the junction contained 5 bases not matched to a gene. Here the CDR3 DNA reads TGTGCCAGCAGCGGTGACAGGGCCTCTGGAAACACCATATATTTT. This codes for CASSGDRASGNTIYF.

The gene calls are TRBV3-1 (or the pseudogene TRBV3-2) and TRBJ2-5, with unresolved D. V was shortened by 0 bases and J by 1 base, with 6 bases between the two germline ends. The length of the CDR3 is 14 residues. CDR1 is LGHDT, CDR2 YNNKEL, per germline (reference sequence). CDR3 region: CASSQDWAQETQYF. Here the CDR3 DNA reads TGTGCCAGCAGCCAAGATTGGGCCCAAGAGACCCAGTACTTC.

The V gene is TRBV11-3, the J gene TRBJ2-1; the match to TRBD1 covers 7 bases. With 4 bases clipped from V and 5 bases from J, the junction kept 5 bases outside the gene matches. Germline lookup yields CDR1 SGHNT and CDR2 YENEEA. The CDR3 is 14 amino acids. CDR3 bases: TGTGCCAGCAGCTCGGACAGGCCGGACAATGAGCAGTTCTTC. Amino acids: CASSSDRPDNEQFF.

The chain links TRBV7-8 to TRBJ1-5; the match to TRBD1 covers 8 bases. The germline gives CDR1 SGHVS, CDR2 FQNEAQ. The CDR3 consists of 15 residues. The V and J ends lost 4 bases and 4 bases, in that order; junction bases with no gene match: 6. CDR3 sequence reads: CASSWVTGENQPQHF. In nucleotides, the CDR3 is TGTGCCAGCAGCTGGGTGACAGGGGAGAATCAGCCCCAGCATTTT.

This chain links TRBV6-2 or TRBV6-3 with TRBJ1-5; D is uncertain. The length of the CDR3 is 14 residues. From germline, CDR1 is MNHEY and CDR2 SVGEGT. Trimming pared 2 bases from V and 3 bases from J, leaving 8 bases between. The CDR3, as DNA: TGTGCCAGCAGTTACCTCCTTTTCAATCAGCCCCAGCATTTT. Translation: CASSYLLFNQPQHF.